These T cell receptor beta chains were read from a single sample in a study of blood T cell repertoires in COVID-19. Assay: immunoSEQ multiplex PCR; the TCRdb copy retains only in-frame clones and omits some. Of over 150,000 clones in the sample, roughly 83% were seen once. Sequenced sample: peripheral blood. Receptors originate from a man between 18 and 35 years old with active or convalescent COVID-19. Both conserved end residues are part of each CDR3. Each record gives: CDR3 DNA, CDR3 protein, D gene, V gene, J gene, clone size. D genes are given only for firm matches. The size of a clone is reported for some rows only, either as once, few or many, or as a class for expanded clones.

TGTGCCACCAGTGATTTGGTGAGCGGGAGTGTGGGTGAGCAGTTCTTC	CATSDLVSGSVGEQFF	TRBD2	TRBV24-1	TRBJ2-1	NA
TGCGCCAGCACCCCCCTTGACAGGGATTATGGCTACACCTTC	CASTPLDRDYGYTF	TRBD1	TRBV5-1	TRBJ1-2	NA
TGTGCCAGCAGCCTCCGCACCGGGGAGCTGTTTTTT	CASSLRTGELFF	NA	TRBV11-3	TRBJ2-2	once
TGTGCCAGCGGGACAGGGCGAAACTACGAGCAGTACTTC	CASGTGRNYEQYF	TRBD1	TRBV19	TRBJ2-7	NA
TGTGCCAGCAGCCGTTGGACTAGCCCCTACGAGCAGTACTTC	CASSRWTSPYEQYF	TRBD2	TRBV13	TRBJ2-7	few
TGTGCCAGCAGCCAACCCCGAGGAGAAGCCACAGATACGCAGTATTTT	CASSQPRGEATDTQYF	NA	TRBV3-1/TRBV3-2	TRBJ2-3	NA
TGTGCCATCAGTGAAAAGCGGGGGGGCCATATGGCAGATACGCAGTATTTT	CAISEKRGGHMADTQYF	TRBD2	TRBV10-3	TRBJ2-3	NA
TGCGCCAGCAGCCTTGGCTCCGGGACAGGAAGACCCTACGAGCAGTACTTC	CASSLGSGTGRPYEQYF	TRBD1	TRBV4-1	TRBJ2-7	NA
TGTGCCAGCAGTACTACGGGACAGGGGGCGGAAGAGACCCAGTACTTC	CASSTTGQGAEETQYF	TRBD1	TRBV28	TRBJ2-5	NA
TGTGCCAGCAGCTTGGGGACAAAAGGCATCTACGAGCAGTACTTC	CASSLGTKGIYEQYF	NA	TRBV13	TRBJ2-7	NA
TGTGCCAGCAGTGACTCGGCAGGGGGCAATTCACCCCTCCACTTT	CASSDSAGGNSPLHF	TRBD1	TRBV6-4	TRBJ1-6	NA
TGTGCCAGCAGGCGGGACTGGGACACCGGGGAGCTGTTTTTT	CASRRDWDTGELFF	NA	TRBV6-5	TRBJ2-2	NA
TGCAGTGCTAGTGGGGGGGATAGCAATCAGCCCCAGCATTTT	CSASGGDSNQPQHF	NA	TRBV20-1	TRBJ1-5	NA
TGTGCCAGCAGAGGACAGGGGGCAAATAATCAGCCCCAGCATTTT	CASRGQGANNQPQHF	TRBD1	TRBV28	TRBJ1-5	once
TGTGCCAGCAGTGACCGACTAGCGGAGTTTTTTAATGAGCAGTTCTTC	CASSDRLAEFFNEQFF	TRBD2	TRBV25-1	TRBJ2-1	NA
TGTGCCAGCAGCGATAGGGGGATCTCCTACGAGCAGTACTTC	CASSDRGISYEQYF	NA	TRBV7-8	TRBJ2-7	once
TGTGCCAGCGGTAACCCAGGGACAGGGTCTGGTTCACCCCTCCACTTT	CASGNPGTGSGSPLHF	TRBD1	TRBV27	TRBJ1-6	NA
TGTGCCAGCAGCACGGACAGGGAAATCCTGTTCCGATATGGCTACACCTTC	CASSTDREILFRYGYTF	TRBD1	TRBV5-6	TRBJ1-2	NA
TGTGCCAGCAGCTTGGGGCTGAAATTGAACACTGAAGCTTTCTTT	CASSLGLKLNTEAFF	NA	TRBV5-6	TRBJ1-1	once
TGTGCCAGCAGCCTAGCCAGGGGGACTGGGGCCAACGTCCTGACTTTC	CASSLARGTGANVLTF	TRBD1	TRBV13	TRBJ2-6	NA
TGTGCCAGCAGTTTGGGGACTTCCGAGCAGTACTTC	CASSLGTSEQYF	NA	TRBV5-8	TRBJ2-7	NA
TGTGCCAGCAGTTTTACGGGGGTGAACACAGATACGCAGTATTTT	CASSFTGVNTDTQYF	NA	TRBV6-6	TRBJ2-3	NA